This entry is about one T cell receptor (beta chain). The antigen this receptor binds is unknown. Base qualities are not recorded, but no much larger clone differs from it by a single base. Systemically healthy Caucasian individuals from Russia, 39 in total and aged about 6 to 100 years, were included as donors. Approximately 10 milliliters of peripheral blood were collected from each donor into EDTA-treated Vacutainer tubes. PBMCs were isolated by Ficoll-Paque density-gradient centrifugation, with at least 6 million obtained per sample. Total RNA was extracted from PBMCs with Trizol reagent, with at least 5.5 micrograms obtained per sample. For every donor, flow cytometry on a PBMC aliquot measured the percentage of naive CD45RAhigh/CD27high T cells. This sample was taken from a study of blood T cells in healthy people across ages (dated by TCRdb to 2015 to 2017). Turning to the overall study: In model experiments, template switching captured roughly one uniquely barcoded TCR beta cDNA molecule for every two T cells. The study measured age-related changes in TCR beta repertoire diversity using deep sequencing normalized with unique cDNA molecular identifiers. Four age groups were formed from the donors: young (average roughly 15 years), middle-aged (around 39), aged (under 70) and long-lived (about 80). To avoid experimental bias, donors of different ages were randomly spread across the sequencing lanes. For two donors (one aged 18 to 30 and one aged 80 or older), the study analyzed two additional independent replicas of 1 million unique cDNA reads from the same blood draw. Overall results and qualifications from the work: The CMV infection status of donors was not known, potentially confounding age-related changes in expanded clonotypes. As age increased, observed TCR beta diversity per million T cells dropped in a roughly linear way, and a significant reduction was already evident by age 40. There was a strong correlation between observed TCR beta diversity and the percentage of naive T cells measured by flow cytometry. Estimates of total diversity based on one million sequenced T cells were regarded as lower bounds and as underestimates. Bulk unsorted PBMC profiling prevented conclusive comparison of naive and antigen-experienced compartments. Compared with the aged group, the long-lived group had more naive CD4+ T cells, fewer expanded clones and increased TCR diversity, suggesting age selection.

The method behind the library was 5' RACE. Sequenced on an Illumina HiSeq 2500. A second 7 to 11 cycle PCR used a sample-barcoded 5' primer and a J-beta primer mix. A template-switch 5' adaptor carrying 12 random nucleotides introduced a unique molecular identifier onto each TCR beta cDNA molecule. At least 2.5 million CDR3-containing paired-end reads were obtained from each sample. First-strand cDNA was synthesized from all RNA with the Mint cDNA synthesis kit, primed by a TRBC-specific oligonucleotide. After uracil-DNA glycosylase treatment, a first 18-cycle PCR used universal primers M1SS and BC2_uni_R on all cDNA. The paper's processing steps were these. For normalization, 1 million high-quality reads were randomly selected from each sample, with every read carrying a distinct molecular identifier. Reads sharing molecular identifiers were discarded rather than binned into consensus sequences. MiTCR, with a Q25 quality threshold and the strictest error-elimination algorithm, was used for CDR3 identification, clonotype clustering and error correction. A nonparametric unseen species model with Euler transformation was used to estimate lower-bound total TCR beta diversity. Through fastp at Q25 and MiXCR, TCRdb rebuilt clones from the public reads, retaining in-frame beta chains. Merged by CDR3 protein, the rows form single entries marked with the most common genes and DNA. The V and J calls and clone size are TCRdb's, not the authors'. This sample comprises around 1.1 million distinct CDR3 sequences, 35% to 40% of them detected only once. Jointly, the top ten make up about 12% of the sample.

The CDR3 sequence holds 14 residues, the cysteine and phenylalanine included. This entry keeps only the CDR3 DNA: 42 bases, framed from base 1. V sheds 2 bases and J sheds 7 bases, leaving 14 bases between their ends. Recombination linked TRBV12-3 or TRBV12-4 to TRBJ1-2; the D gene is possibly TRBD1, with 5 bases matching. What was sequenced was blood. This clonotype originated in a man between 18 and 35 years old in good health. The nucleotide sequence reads TGTGCCAGCAGTTTATACCAGGACACGGGTGGCTACACCTTC. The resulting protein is CASSLYQDTGGYTF.